The 23 T cell receptor beta chains in this list originate from one sample, sequenced in a study of cytomegalovirus exposure and HLA in healthy donors. Here immunoSEQ multiplex PCR was the method, and the copy in TCRdb shows in-frame clones only, minus some. The sample lists about 57,000 clones, roughly 90% occurring once. Sequencing was performed on PBMCs. These receptors originate from a woman under 30 in good health and CMV-seronegative.

This chain connects TRBV5-8 to TRBJ1-2, with unresolved D. Trimming cost V 4 bases and J 8 bases, with 9 bases left between them. Germline loops: CDR1 SGHTS, CDR2 YDEGEE. CDR3 length: 11 residues. This chain's CDR3 is CASSPGIGYTF. The CDR3 DNA reads as TGTGCCAGCAGCCCGGGTATCGGCTACACCTTC. The complete variable domain, with remaining parts taken from reference TRBV5-8 and TRBJ1-2, reads EAGVTQSPTHLIKTRGQQATLRCSPISGHTSVYWYQQALGLGLQFLLWYDEGEERNRGNFPPRFSGRQFPNYSSELNVNALELEDSALYLCASSPGIGYTFGSGTRLTVV.

J is TRBJ2-5 and V is TRBV4-1; D is possibly TRBD2 (5 bases). V was trimmed by 2 bases and J by 5 bases, leaving 15 bases between them. The CDR3 spans 15 residues. Germline assignment: CDR1 MGHRA and CDR2 YSYEKL. CDR3 sequence (DNA): TGCGCCAGCAGCCAAAGCCAAAACTCGGGGGAGACCCAGTACTTC. Amino acids: CASSQSQNSGETQYF.

The rearrangement links TRBV28 to TRBJ1-2; D is ambiguous. CDR3 length: 14 amino acids. The germline CDR1 and CDR2 sequences are MDHEN and SYDVKM. The V and J ends lost 3 bases and 4 bases respectively, with 12 bases between them. CDR3: CASSLAGSGYGYTF. The CDR3 coding sequence is TGTGCCAGCAGTTTGGCTGGCAGTGGCTATGGCTACACCTTC.

The chain carries TRBV10-3 and TRBJ2-3; 14 nucleotides agree with TRBD2. This CDR3 region has 17 residues. V was clipped by 4 bases and J by 0 bases; unmatched bases: 3. Germline V lookup: CDR1 ENHRY, CDR2 SYGVKD. The CDR3 nucleotides read TGTGCCATCAGTGGTGGGACTAGCGGGGGTAGCACAGATACGCAGTATTTT. Encoded protein: CAISGGTSGGSTDTQYF.

This clone was found once. This rearrangement joins TRBV6-6 to TRBJ2-2; 12 positions match TRBD2. The V gene end was trimmed by 4 bases and the J gene end by 6 bases; junction bases not matched to a gene: 0. Germline values: CDR1 MNHNY, CDR2 SVGAGI (reference sequence). The CDR3 covers 14 residues. The CDR3 sequence: CASSSSGGAGELFF. CDR3 coding DNA: TGTGCCAGCAGTTCTAGCGGGGGGGCCGGGGAGCTGTTTTTT.

This sequence joins TRBV11-2 and TRBJ2-1; D is unresolved. The CDR3 covers 13 residues. The germline V gene encodes CDR1 SGHAT and CDR2 FQNNGV. The V gene lost 5 bases and the J gene lost 6 bases, with 11 bases spanning the gap. Written as DNA, the CDR3 is TGTGCCAGCAGCACTCGACCGGGCAATGAGCAGTTCTTC. As protein: CASSTRPGNEQFF. The full variable domain, its missing parts supplied by reference TRBV11-2 and TRBJ2-1, is EAGVAQSPRYKIIEKRQSVAFWCNPISGHATLYWYQQILGQGPKLLIQFQNNGVVDDSQLPKDRFSAERLKGVDSTLKIQPAKLEDSAVYLCASSTRPGNEQFFGPGTRLTVL.

The genes are TRBV10-3 and TRBJ2-3, with D maybe TRBD2 (6 bases). Trimming stripped 11 bases from V and 0 bases from J, with 15 bases between. CDR1 ENHRY and CDR2 SYGVKD come from the germline V gene. This CDR3 has 14 amino acids. CDR3 nucleotide sequence: TGTGCCGTCTCCGGGGGATCTAGCACAGATACGCAGTATTTT. Amino acids: CAVSGGSSTDTQYF.

This chain uses TRBV5-1 with TRBJ2-5; D gene ambiguous. CDR3 length: 15 amino acids. The germline CDR1 and CDR2 sequences are SGHRS and YFSETQ. The V gene lost 0 bases and the J gene lost 7 bases, with 16 bases spanning the gap. CDR3 coding DNA: TGCGCCAGCAGCTTGGCCGTAAGTAGTCCTCCGACCCAGTACTTC. Translating it yields CASSLAVSSPPTQYF.

The chain carries TRBV4-1 and TRBJ2-1, with D perhaps TRBD2 (6 bases). The CDR3 consists of 16 residues. The V gene lost 1 base and the J gene lost 8 bases, with 18 bases spanning the gap. CDR1 is MGHRA and CDR2 is YSYEKL in the germline V gene. The CDR3 DNA sequence: TGCGCCAGCAGCCAAGCTCAACCGGGACTGAGGGATGAGCAGTTCTTC. Its translation: CASSQAQPGLRDEQFF.

The table lists this clone with a count of one. The rearrangement joins TRBV28 to TRBJ2-5; TRBD1 matches at 7 bases. CDR1 MDHEN and CDR2 SYDVKM come from the germline V gene. The CDR3 length is 15 residues. Losses at the gene ends were 5 bases for V and 1 base for J; bases not matched to a gene: 7. Here the CDR3 DNA reads TGTGCCAGCAGTATTCCGACAGGGAGCCAAGAGACCCAGTACTTC. Its protein product is CASSIPTGSQETQYF.

This clone was picked up a small number of times. V is TRBV10-3 and J is TRBJ2-2; 10 bases are shared with TRBD2. This CDR3 is 18 amino acids long. The V and J ends lost 2 bases and 0 bases, in that order; junction bases with no gene match: 6. From germline, CDR1 is ENHRY and CDR2 SYGVKD. The CDR3 DNA reads TGTGCCATCAGTGAGCCAAGGACTAGCGGCGCGAACACCGGGGAGCTGTTTTTT. Its protein product is CAISEPRTSGANTGELFF.

The chain couples TRBV4-1 to TRBJ1-4, with a tentative D call TRBD1 (6 bases). Trimming took off 5 bases at V and 4 bases at J, with 17 bases between the two ends. This CDR3 has 16 residues. Per the germline V gene, CDR1 is MGHRA and CDR2 is YSYEKL. CDR3 sequence: CASSSPRGGGNEKLFF. The DNA for the CDR3 is TGCGCCAGCAGCTCCCCTCGGGGAGGGGGTAATGAAAAACTGTTTTTT.

The rearrangement links TRBV13 to TRBJ1-4; D is undetermined. This CDR3 is built from 12 residues. CDR1 and CDR2 (germline): PRHDT, FYEKMQ (reference sequence). Trimming took 4 bases from V and 14 from J, leaving 14 bases between them. The CDR3 sequence is CASSYGRGGLFF. CDR3 in DNA: TGTGCCAGCAGCTACGGTCGGGGAGGGCTGTTTTTT.

The rearrangement links TRBV10-3 to TRBJ2-7; tentatively, D is TRBD2 (7 bases). The V end was cut by 4 bases, the J end by 1 base, with 17 bases between. Germline V lookup: CDR1 ENHRY, CDR2 SYGVKD. The CDR3 contains 16 residues. The CDR3 region is CAISGGASGQSYEQYF. The CDR3 DNA reads as TGTGCCATCAGTGGGGGGGCTAGCGGCCAATCCTACGAGCAGTACTTC.

The V call is TRBV5-5, the J call TRBJ1-4, with D unclear. Germline V gives CDR1 SGHKS, CDR2 YYEKEE (reference sequence). This CDR3 is 14 amino acids long. Trimming removed 4 bases from V and 5 bases from J, with 12 bases in between. CDR3 in amino acids: CASSLGSGNEKLFF. In DNA form, the CDR3 reads TGTGCCAGCAGCCTCGGAAGCGGAAATGAAAAACTGTTTTTT.

The chain couples TRBV30 to TRBJ2-1, with 7 bases matching TRBD1. The germline CDR1 and CDR2 sequences are GTSNPN and SVGIG (reference sequence). This CDR3 contains 15 residues. V lost 5 bases and J lost 0; bases outside the gene matches: 7. Here the CDR3 reads CAWVHRGSSYNEQFF. CDR3 DNA: TGTGCCTGGGTGCACAGGGGAAGCTCCTACAATGAGCAGTTCTTC.

V gene TRBV5-1 combines with J gene TRBJ2-2; TRBD1 aligns across 9 bases. V trimming: 1 base; J trimming: 7 bases; junction bases outside the gene matches: 11. The germline V gene encodes CDR1 SGHRS and CDR2 YFSETQ. The CDR3 spans 17 residues. The CDR3 is CASSLSWDRVNYGELFF. DNA of the CDR3: TGCGCCAGCAGCTTGTCTTGGGACAGGGTTAATTACGGGGAGCTGTTTTTT.

The chain carries TRBV2 and TRBJ1-2; tentatively, D is TRBD1 (5 bases). Germline CDR1 and CDR2: SNHLY and FYNNEI. The CDR3 has 14 amino acids. V shed 5 bases and J shed 0 bases, with 10 bases lying between them. CDR3: CASSFETANYGYTF. The CDR3 DNA reads as TGTGCCAGCAGTTTCGAGACAGCTAACTATGGCTACACCTTC.

The chain carries TRBV6-5 and TRBJ2-7; possible D gene TRBD1, 6 bases. V gave up 8 bases and J gave up 0 bases, with 11 bases separating them. Germline V lookup: CDR1 MNHEY, CDR2 SVGAGI. This CDR3 has 13 amino acids. The CDR3 nucleotides read TGTGCCAGCTTGACAGGCACCTCCTACGAGCAGTACTTC. It yields the protein CASLTGTSYEQYF.

The J gene is TRBJ2-5, the V gene TRBV27; D perhaps matches TRBD1 (5 bases). The CDR3 runs 13 residues. Germline V gene lookup returns CDR1 MNHEY and CDR2 SMNVEV (reference sequence). Between the trimmed V and J ends, which lost 6 bases and 5 bases, there was a span of 13 bases. CDR3 protein: CASSRQGKETQYF. Here the CDR3 DNA reads TGTGCCAGCAGCCGTCAGGGAAAGGAGACCCAGTACTTC.

The rearrangement links TRBV6-1 to TRBJ2-4; the D gene is possibly TRBD2 (5 bases). CDR1 is MNHNS and CDR2 is SASEGT in the germline V gene. V shed 2 bases and J shed 0 bases, with 23 bases lying between them. The CDR3 has 20 residues. The CDR3 loop reads CASSERTGLGIYLAKNIQYF. In nucleotides, the CDR3 is TGTGCCAGCAGTGAACGTACTGGACTGGGCATATACTTAGCCAAAAACATTCAGTACTTC.

The chain combines TRBV7-6 with TRBJ1-4; TRBD1 matches 10 bases. The CDR3 has 17 residues. Germline CDR1 reads SGHVS; CDR2 reads FNYEAQ. After removal of 5 bases from V and 0 bases from J, the junction contained 6 bases not matched to a gene. The CDR3 sequence: CASSSRTGGPTNEKLFF. The CDR3 DNA reads as TGTGCCAGCAGCAGCCGGACAGGGGGGCCAACTAATGAAAAACTGTTTTTT.

The chain employs TRBV19 and TRBJ2-4; 11 nucleotides match TRBD1. V dropped 5 bases and J dropped 8; count of bases not matched to a gene: 2. The length of the CDR3 is 13 residues. CDR1 LNHDA and CDR2 SQIVND come from the germline V gene (reference sequence). The CDR3 DNA follows: TGTGCCAGTAGTTCGGACAGGGGGCACATTCAGTACTTC. Translating it yields CASSSDRGHIQYF.